One and the same sample provided the 19 T cell receptor beta chains below, sequenced in a study of CD8 T cells in ankylosing spondylitis. MiXCR, applied by TCRdb to the 5' RACE reads, yields one record per CDR3 protein. The profile shows around 320,000 distinct CDR3 sequences, around 20% of them singletons. The sequencing input was blood, either unsorted or a sorted T cell fraction (not recorded which). The source of these receptors is a female donor with ankylosing spondylitis or in good health (not recorded which).

The chain is built from TRBV7-2 and TRBJ2-5, with 14 bases aligning to TRBD2. Unmatched junction bases numbered 6, after V lost 1 base and J lost 5 bases. The CDR3 sequence is 17 residues long. Germline CDR1 is SGHTA and CDR2 is FQGNSA. CDR3 sequence (DNA): TGTGCCAGCAGCTTAGTCCCTGGGACTAGCGGGAGCGAGACCCAGTACTTC. Protein product: CASSLVPGTSGSETQYF.

CDR3: CSEGLAVNEQFF. The CDR3 coding sequence is TGCAGCGAGGGACTAGCGGTCAATGAGCAGTTCTTC. The V and J genes are TRBV29-1 and TRBJ2-1, with TRBD2 matching over 11 bases. Germline V gives CDR1 SQVTM, CDR2 ANQGSEA. With V trimmed by 7 bases and J by 6 bases, 2 bases remained unmatched. The length of the CDR3 is 12 residues.

In this sample, this clonotype turned up a few times. The J gene is TRBJ2-1, the V gene TRBV10-3; the match to TRBD2 covers 7 bases. This CDR3 has 15 residues. The V gene end was trimmed by 2 bases and the J gene end by 8 bases; junction bases not matched to a gene: 9. Germline V gives CDR1 ENHRY, CDR2 SYGVKD. The DNA for the CDR3 is TGTGCCATCAGTGAGAGGTCGGGAGGAAGGGATGAGCAGTTCTTC. It yields the protein CAISERSGGRDEQFF.

V and J are TRBV5-1 and TRBJ2-5; 8 bases are a match to TRBD2. J was trimmed by 5 bases and V by 2 bases; bases with no gene match: 8. Germline CDR1 is SGHRS and CDR2 is YFSETQ. CDR3 length: 15 residues. The CDR3 DNA reads as TGCGCCAGCAGCTTCGTCGGGAGGGCCGGGGAGACCCAGTACTTC. Translating it yields CASSFVGRAGETQYF.

The chain has TRBV6-1 and TRBJ2-3; D may be TRBD2 (5 bases). CDR3 length: 16 residues. The V and J ends lost 7 bases and 0 bases respectively, with 17 bases between them. Germline-derived CDR1 and CDR2 are MNHNS and SASEGT. CDR3 sequence reads: CASTRRAAVSTDTQYF. CDR3 coding DNA: TGTGCCAGCACCAGAAGGGCAGCGGTTAGCACAGATACGCAGTATTTT.

The chain has TRBV30 and TRBJ1-2; a possible D gene is TRBD1 (5 bases). Trimming left V 5 bases short and J 3 bases short, with 13 bases between. CDR1 and CDR2 (germline): GTSNPN, SVGIG (reference sequence). The CDR3 contains 13 residues. The CDR3 bases are TGTGCCTGGGGGCAGGGAATCGACTATGGCTACACCTTC. As protein: CAWGQGIDYGYTF. The full variable domain, with the rest looked up from reference TRBV30 and TRBJ1-2, is SQTIHQWPATLVQPVGSPLSLECTVEGTSNPNLYWYRQAAGRGLQLLFYSVGIGQISSEVPQNLSASRPQDRQFILSSKKLLLSDSGFYLCAWGQGIDYGYTFGSGTRLTVV.

This clonotype was observed a handful of times. This chain links TRBV29-1 with TRBJ2-1, with 7 bases that match TRBD1. Per germline, CDR1 SQVTM and CDR2 ANQGSEA. CDR3 length: 14 residues. The V segment lost 7 bases and the J segment 8 bases; nucleotides outside the gene matches: 14. CDR3 sequence: CSALNDRELDEQFF. In nucleotides, the CDR3 is TGCAGCGCCTTAAACGACAGGGAGCTCGATGAGCAGTTCTTC.

This clonotype was counted ten times or more. The chain carries TRBV5-1 and TRBJ2-7, with 8 bases that match TRBD2. This CDR3 has 14 residues. J gave up 4 bases and V 4 bases, and 7 bases lay outside the gene matches. Germline-derived CDR1 and CDR2 are SGHRS and YFSETQ. CDR3 region: CASSPGLERYEQYF. CDR3 coding DNA: TGCGCCAGCAGCCCGGGACTAGAGCGGTACGAGCAGTACTTC.

This chain links TRBV5-1 with TRBJ2-7, with D maybe TRBD1 (6 bases). V was trimmed by 3 bases and J by 6 bases, leaving 7 bases between them. Germline loops: CDR1 SGHRS, CDR2 YFSETQ. CDR3 size: 11 residues. CDR3 amino acids: CASSSGVEQYF. The CDR3 DNA reads TGCGCCAGCAGCTCAGGGGTCGAGCAGTACTTC.

The V gene is TRBV29-1, the J gene TRBJ1-5; 8 nucleotides match TRBD1. The germline gives CDR1 SQVTM, CDR2 ANQGSEA. J gave up 5 bases and V 6 bases, and 9 bases lay outside the gene matches. This CDR3 region has 14 residues. The CDR3 nucleotides read TGCAGCGTGTTGACAGGGGATCGGCATCAGCCCCAGCATTTT. This sequence encodes CSVLTGDRHQPQHF.

This chain uses TRBV9 with TRBJ1-2; no clear D. CDR1 is SGDLS and CDR2 is YYNGEE in the germline V gene. With 3 bases removed from V and 1 base from J, the gap between germline ends came to 13 bases. The CDR3 extends over 15 amino acids. For the CDR3, the DNA is TGTGCCAGCAGCGCCCCGAAAGCCGATAACTATGGCTACACCTTC. This sequence encodes CASSAPKADNYGYTF.

Points on this clonotype: The junction does not match germline at one end; this may be a read error. The rearrangement joins TRBV2 to TRBJ2-4, with 16 nucleotides matching TRBD2. Per the germline V gene, CDR1 is SNHLY and CDR2 is FYNNEI. The CDR3 runs to 17 residues. CDR3 protein: CTSSRGTSGRGQNIQYF. CDR3 DNA sequence: TGTACCAGCAGTCGGGGGACTAGCGGGAGGGGGCAAAACATTCAGTACTTC.

Many counts were recorded for this clonotype. The rearrangement links TRBV3-1 to TRBJ1-2, with TRBD1 as a possible D gene (6 bases). Trimming pared 0 bases from V and 4 bases from J, leaving 15 bases between. Germline CDR1 is LGHDT and CDR2 is YNNKEL (reference sequence). The length of the CDR3 is 16 residues. For the CDR3, the DNA is TGTGCCAGCAGCCAAGAGGGGGGCCCGACAGGCTATGGCTACACCTTC. The encoded protein is CASSQEGGPTGYGYTF.

This clonotype was counted many times. The chain employs TRBV29-1 and TRBJ2-4; D is unresolved. The germline CDR1 and CDR2 sequences are SQVTM and ANQGSEA. The CDR3 is 13 residues long. The V end lost 0 bases, the J end lost 12 bases, and 15 bases lay between the germline ends. CDR3 in DNA: TGCAGCGTTGAAGAGGGTCTAGAAGGGAATCAGTACTTC. It specifies CSVEEGLEGNQYF. Filled out from reference TRBV29-1 and TRBJ2-4, the complete variable domain reads SAVISQKPSRDICQRGTSLTIQCQVDSQVTMMFWYRQQPGQSLTLIATANQGSEATYESGFVIDKFPISRPNLTFSTLTVSNMSPEDSSIYLCSVEEGLEGNQYFGAGTRLSVL.

This clonotype was counted between two and nine times. The V gene is TRBV6-5, the J gene TRBJ1-6; maybe TRBD1 (5 bases). The V gene lost 2 bases and the J gene lost 13 bases, with 18 bases spanning the gap. The CDR3 loop spans 15 amino acids. The germline V gene has CDR1 MNHEY and CDR2 SVGAGI. The CDR3 coding sequence is TGTGCCAGCAGTTACAGGGCGACAGCTTATTGGCCCCTCCACTTT. The encoded protein is CASSYRATAYWPLHF.

The chain links TRBV6-1 to TRBJ2-1, with TRBD2 matching over 7 bases. The CDR3 is 15 residues long. J lost 8 bases, V lost 6 bases, and 13 bases had no gene match. Germline CDR1 reads MNHNS; CDR2 reads SASEGT. The CDR3, as DNA: TGTGCCAGCAGACTCAAGGTGGGAGGGCCCCATGAGCAGTTCTTC. Translating gives CASRLKVGGPHEQFF.

Only a few counts were recorded for this clonotype. This chain uses TRBV30 with TRBJ1-2; a weak D match, TRBD1 (6 bases). The CDR3 length is 12 residues. The germline gives CDR1 GTSNPN, CDR2 SVGIG (reference sequence). Trimming shortened V by 4 bases and J by 5 bases, and 11 bases separated the two germline ends. CDR3 sequence (DNA): TGTGCCTGGACTGGGGGGCTATATGGCTACACCTTC. It encodes CAWTGGLYGYTF.

The chain combines TRBV14 with TRBJ2-1; no reliable D call. From germline, CDR1 is SGHDN and CDR2 FVKESK. The V end was cut by 0 bases, the J end by 0 bases, with 12 bases between. The CDR3 length is 17 residues. The CDR3 DNA reads TGTGCCAGCAGCCAAGATCTGGAGTGGGGCTCCTACAATGAGCAGTTCTTC. This codes for CASSQDLEWGSYNEQFF.

The chain joins TRBV6-1 to TRBJ2-7, with a tentative D call TRBD2 (5 bases). There are 16 residues in the CDR3. Trimming left V 5 bases short and J 2 bases short, with 19 bases between. Looked up from germline, CDR1 is MNHNS and CDR2 is SASEGT. The DNA for the CDR3 is TGTGCCAGCAGTCCCCTCGGGAAGGGAAACCCCTACGAGCAGTACTTC. It is translated as CASSPLGKGNPYEQYF.